These 26 T cell receptor beta chains share one sample of origin, sequenced in a study of blood T cell repertoires in COVID-19. Profiled with immunoSEQ multiplex PCR; TCRdb holds only in-frame clones, not every one. The repertoire includes 400,000 to 500,000 clones, 70% to 90% of them detected once, and approximately 1.5% sits in the top ten. The sequenced sample was PBMCs or T cells enriched from blood (not recorded which). The receptors here all came from a woman between 18 and 30 years old who had been exposed to COVID-19.

This rearrangement joins TRBV3-1 (or the pseudogene TRBV3-2) to TRBJ2-1, with TRBD2 matching 14 bases. Germline assignment: CDR1 LGHDT and CDR2 YNNKEL (reference sequence). The V segment lost 6 bases and the J segment 8 bases; nucleotides outside the gene matches: 9. The CDR3 is made up of 16 amino acids. DNA for the CDR3: TGTGCCAGCAGGTCCGGGACTAGCGGGGGCGGGCATGAGCAGTTCTTC. Translated, it gives CASRSGTSGGGHEQFF.

V and J are TRBV28 and TRBJ2-7; perhaps TRBD1 as D (6 bases). Looked up from germline, CDR1 is MDHEN and CDR2 is SYDVKM. The V gene lost 4 bases and the J gene lost 0 bases, with 10 bases spanning the gap. This CDR3 contains 14 residues. CDR3 in DNA: TGTGCCAGCAGTTACTACAGGGACTCCTACGAGCAGTACTTC. Residues: CASSYYRDSYEQYF.

The gene calls are TRBV5-1 and TRBJ2-7, with 12 positions matching TRBD1. This CDR3 has 14 residues. With V trimmed by 4 bases and J by 6 bases, 5 bases remained unmatched. CDR1 is SGHRS and CDR2 is YFSETQ in the germline V gene. The CDR3 reads CASSQGQGASEQYF. CDR3 DNA sequence: TGCGCCAGCAGCCAGGGACAGGGGGCTAGCGAGCAGTACTTC.

The V and J genes are TRBV4-1 and TRBJ1-1; D gene unclear. V was pared by 0 bases and J by 1 base, with 12 bases between. Germline V lookup: CDR1 MGHRA, CDR2 YSYEKL. This CDR3 is 16 amino acids long. The CDR3 loop is CASSQDLLVENTEAFF. The CDR3 DNA reads TGCGCCAGCAGCCAAGATCTCCTTGTAGAGAACACTGAAGCTTTCTTT.

Only one count was recorded for this clone. The chain joins TRBV29-1 to TRBJ2-7; 11 bases agree with TRBD2. J lost 0 bases, V lost 1 base, and 8 bases had no gene match. The CDR3 is made up of 17 amino acids. Germline loops: CDR1 SQVTM, CDR2 ANQGSEA. The CDR3 loop is CSVEVPPSGRPSYEQYF. In DNA, the CDR3 is TGCAGCGTTGAAGTCCCTCCTAGCGGGAGGCCCTCCTACGAGCAGTACTTC.

This clone has a handful of counts. The chain carries TRBV4-1 and TRBJ2-2, with TRBD1 as a possible D gene (6 bases). CDR1 is MGHRA and CDR2 is YSYEKL in the germline V gene. The length of the CDR3 is 17 residues. Trimming stripped 3 bases from V and 3 bases from J, with 17 bases between. Here the CDR3 reads CASSHPIEGEYTGELFF. The CDR3 bases are TGCGCCAGCAGCCATCCGATCGAGGGGGAGTACACCGGGGAGCTGTTTTTT.

The rearrangement joins TRBV6-5 to TRBJ2-2; TRBD1 agrees at 9 bases. Germline CDR1 and CDR2: MNHEY and SVGAGI. This CDR3 has 14 residues. The V and J ends lost 5 bases and 3 bases, in that order; junction bases with no gene match: 1. CDR3 sequence (DNA): TGTGCCAGCAGTCGGACAGGGGACACCGGGGAGCTGTTTTTT. Its protein product is CASSRTGDTGELFF.

CDR3 protein: CASSLALATYNEQFF. The CDR3, as DNA: TGTGCCAGCAGTTTAGCCCTAGCGACCTACAATGAGCAGTTCTTC. The chain has TRBV27 and TRBJ2-1, with a tentative D call TRBD2 (6 bases). With 2 bases removed from V and 2 bases from J, the gap between germline ends came to 10 bases. This CDR3 contains 15 residues. Germline CDR1 reads MNHEY; CDR2 reads SMNVEV (reference sequence).

The chain recombines TRBV28 with TRBJ2-7, with a possible D match to TRBD1 (5 bases). V lost 4 bases to trimming and J lost 1 base, with 14 bases between them. Germline V CDR1 and CDR2: MDHEN, SYDVKM. The CDR3 runs 15 residues. This CDR3 reads CASSSQEPKSYEQYF. CDR3 nucleotides: TGTGCCAGCAGTTCACAGGAGCCTAAATCCTACGAGCAGTACTTC.

This chain joins TRBV7-9 and TRBJ2-5; 9 bases are shared with TRBD1. V gave up 4 bases and J gave up 1 base; unmatched junction bases: 7. Germline V CDR1 and CDR2: SEHNR, FQNEAQ (reference sequence). The CDR3 has 16 amino acids. CDR3 nucleotide sequence: TGTGCCAGCAGCTACGGGACAGGGCTTACCCAAGAGACCCAGTACTTC. This gives the protein CASSYGTGLTQETQYF.

This chain links TRBV5-8 with TRBJ2-3; 13 bases are a match to TRBD2. The V gene's germline CDR1 is SGHTS and CDR2 YDEGEE. V dropped 3 bases and J dropped 4; count of bases not matched to a gene: 5. This CDR3 comprises 16 residues. DNA of the CDR3: TGTGCCAGCAGCTGGGGACTAGCGGGGATCGCAGATACGCAGTATTTT. Translation gives CASSWGLAGIADTQYF.

The chain joins TRBV19 to TRBJ2-2; 8 nucleotides align to TRBD2. The CDR3 contains 15 residues. Per germline, CDR1 LNHDA and CDR2 SQIVND (reference sequence). Trimming at V came to 3 bases and at J to 3 bases, leaving 3 bases not matched to a gene. CDR3 amino acids: CASSMGTRHTGELFF. As DNA, the CDR3 is TGTGCCAGTAGTATGGGGACTAGACACACCGGGGAGCTGTTTTTT.

This sequence joins TRBV25-1 and TRBJ1-4, with 9 bases identical to TRBD1. With V trimmed by 6 bases and J by 7 bases, 6 bases remained unmatched. This CDR3 region has 14 residues. Germline lookup yields CDR1 MGHDK and CDR2 SYGVNS. The CDR3 nucleotides read TGTGCCAGCAGGAGGGGGACAGGGTCTGAAAAACTGTTTTTT. It specifies CASRRGTGSEKLFF.

This rearrangement joins TRBV28 to TRBJ1-1; D is ambiguous. The CDR3 runs 16 residues. CDR1 MDHEN and CDR2 SYDVKM come from the germline V gene. Trimming took 8 bases from V and 3 from J, leaving 22 bases between them. The CDR3 bases are TGTGCCAGCTATAGCGGAGGGTCCGGGAAGGACACTGAAGCTTTCTTT. Amino acid sequence: CASYSGGSGKDTEAFF. The whole variable domain, filled in from reference TRBV28 and TRBJ1-1, reads DVKVTQSSRYLVKRTGEKVFLECVQDMDHENMFWYRQDPGLGLRLIYFSYDVKMKEKGDIPEGYSVSREKKERFSLILESASTNQTSMYLCASYSGGSGKDTEAFFGQGTRLTVV.

The rearrangement uses TRBV4-1 and TRBJ2-7; 7 nucleotides align to TRBD1. The germline gives CDR1 MGHRA, CDR2 YSYEKL. Trimming removed 1 base from V and 6 bases from J; junction bases left unmatched: 3. The CDR3 is 13 residues long. In DNA, the CDR3 is TGCGCCAGCAGCCAAGGCCCAGGGGGCGAGCAGTACTTC. Protein sequence: CASSQGPGGEQYF.

The V call is TRBV28, the J call TRBJ1-5; D not certain. Germline CDR1 and CDR2: MDHEN and SYDVKM. CDR3 length equals 14 residues. The V end lost 3 bases, the J end lost 6 bases, and 12 bases lay between the germline ends. CDR3 in DNA: TGTGCCAGCAGTTTCGGGAGACGGAGTCAGCCCCAGCATTTT. Translated: CASSFGRRSQPQHF. The full variable domain, rest sourced from reference TRBV28 and TRBJ1-5, is DVKVTQSSRYLVKRTGEKVFLECVQDMDHENMFWYRQDPGLGLRLIYFSYDVKMKEKGDIPEGYSVSREKKERFSLILESASTNQTSMYLCASSFGRRSQPQHFGDGTRLSIL.

This clone appeared once. The chain carries TRBV25-1 and TRBJ2-7; tentatively, D is TRBD2 (5 bases). V lost 9 bases and J 0 bases, leaving 15 bases between the germline ends. This CDR3 is 14 amino acids long. The germline V gene encodes CDR1 MGHDK and CDR2 SYGVNS. The chain's CDR3 is CASSGVSPSYEQYF. Written as DNA, the CDR3 is TGTGCCAGTTCCGGGGTGTCCCCCTCCTACGAGCAGTACTTC.

The chain uses TRBV3-1 (or the pseudogene TRBV3-2) and TRBJ2-2; 7 nucleotides line up with TRBD2. From germline, CDR1 is LGHDT and CDR2 YNNKEL (reference sequence). The CDR3 is made up of 15 amino acids. The V gene end was trimmed by 4 bases and the J gene end by 0 bases; junction bases not matched to a gene: 2. Here the CDR3 reads CASSLLAANTGELFF. CDR3 DNA sequence: TGTGCCAGCAGCCTCCTAGCGGCGAACACCGGGGAGCTGTTTTTT.

In nucleotides, the CDR3 is TGTGCCAGCAGCCAAGACAGGGGATTAGGCTACACCTTC. It codes for CASSQDRGLGYTF. The rearrangement links TRBV14 to TRBJ1-2; tentatively, D is TRBD1 (6 bases). Trimming removed 0 bases at V and 8 bases at J, with 10 bases between. This CDR3 has 13 amino acids. Per germline, CDR1 SGHDN and CDR2 FVKESK.

V gene TRBV27 combines with J gene TRBJ2-7; 8 nucleotides line up with TRBD1. Germline CDR1 MNHEY, CDR2 SMNVEV (reference sequence). This CDR3 is built from 14 residues. Germline trimming cut 4 bases from V and 4 bases from J; bases unmatched to any gene: 6. The CDR3 nucleotides read TGTGCCAGCAGTTCGGGGACAGGACCTTACGAGCAGTACTTC. Residues: CASSSGTGPYEQYF.

The chain has TRBV4-2 and TRBJ2-3; D gene ambiguous. CDR3 length: 14 residues. Looked up from germline, CDR1 is LGHNA and CDR2 is YNFKEQ. V was cut by 1 base and J by 2 bases, with 7 bases left in between. The CDR3 DNA follows: TGTGCCAGCAGCCAAGTTCAGGCCACAGATACGCAGTATTTT. It specifies CASSQVQATDTQYF.

The chain joins TRBV7-2 to TRBJ1-2; no firm D call. The CDR3 has 14 residues. Trimming cost V 2 bases and J 1 base, with 8 bases left between them. From germline, CDR1 is SGHTA and CDR2 FQGNSA. The CDR3 loop is CASSLNSFNYGYTF. CDR3 sequence (DNA): TGTGCCAGCAGCTTAAACAGTTTTAACTATGGCTACACCTTC.

This chain joins TRBV25-1 and TRBJ1-5; tentatively, D is TRBD1 (5 bases). The CDR3 is 13 residues long. Germline V gene data show CDR1 as MGHDK and CDR2 as SYGVNS. V was cut by 9 bases and J by 7 bases, with 16 bases left in between. The CDR3 sequence is CASSPGEGQPQHF. The CDR3 DNA reads as TGTGCCAGTAGTCCGGGGGAGGGACAGCCCCAGCATTTT.

The gene calls are TRBV27 and TRBJ2-7; possible D gene TRBD2, 5 bases. CDR3 size: 16 residues. The V and J ends lost 0 bases and 2 bases respectively, with 14 bases between them. The germline gives CDR1 MNHEY, CDR2 SMNVEV (reference sequence). The CDR3 DNA reads TGTGCCAGCAGTTTATCGAGAGGGAACTTAGCCTACGAGCAGTACTTC. Its protein product is CASSLSRGNLAYEQYF.

The chain employs TRBV27 and TRBJ1-4; D is perhaps TRBD1 (5 bases). The CDR3 totals 13 residues. V shed 6 bases and J shed 5 bases, with 10 bases lying between them. Germline values: CDR1 MNHEY, CDR2 SMNVEV (reference sequence). CDR3 sequence (DNA): TGTGCCAGCAGGAGGGGAGGGAATGAAAAACTGTTTTTT. Translating gives CASRRGGNEKLFF.

The V gene is TRBV28, the J gene TRBJ1-5, with TRBD1 identical over 8 bases. CDR3 length equals 14 residues. Per germline, CDR1 MDHEN and CDR2 SYDVKM. V lost 5 bases to trimming and J lost 4 bases; unmatched junction nucleotides: 4. CDR3 protein: CASSVGDRNQPQHF. The CDR3 DNA reads as TGTGCCAGCAGTGTCGGGGACAGGAATCAGCCCCAGCATTTT.